This TCR beta chain was identified during a study of shared clonotypes between healthy human individuals. Study-wide results and caveats: Donors were few, which limited the genetic and exposure-history diversity represented. Naive subsets tended to show greater estimated richness than memory subsets. Several donors had around 5% of their naive CD4 clonotypes in common.

Genomic DNA of each subset was evenly split across several immunoSEQ plates. The protocol was immunoSEQ multiplex PCR, while the TCRdb copy is restricted to in-frame clones and leaves out a portion. The sample shows about 1,900,000 clones, about 95% of them seen only once. In the naive CD8 group, cells lacked CD45RO and were positively selected for CCR7, so terminally differentiated effector memory CD45RA+ cells were left out. On this clone: Its antigen is still unknown.

CDR3 length: 17 amino acids. V dropped 6 bases and J dropped 0 bases, with 17 bases sitting between them. CDR1 LNHNV and CDR2 YYDKDF come from the germline V gene (reference sequence). The specimen was naive CD8+ T cells sorted from blood. The chain carries TRBV15 and TRBJ1-4, with D maybe TRBD1 (6 bases). The receptor was derived from a man younger than 30 in good health. CDR3: CATRSSRDTTTNEKLFF. The DNA of the CDR3 is TGTGCCACCAGAAGCTCTCGGGACACCACAACTAATGAAAAACTGTTTTTT.